These T cell receptor beta chains were read from a single sample in a study of identifying expanded T cells in peripheral blood. Repertoires were generated with immunoSEQ multiplex PCR, while TCRdb's copy carries only in-frame clones and drops some. The sample has around 120,000 clones; approximately 86% are singletons. Sequencing was performed on blood. These receptors originate from a person aged 18-70 years in good health. Both conserved end residues are trimmed from each CDR3.

v_gene | CDR3aa
TRBV5-1 | ASSSGQTLQETQY
TRBV7-2 | ASSLVLGADTQY
TRBV14 | ASSLISEQY
TRBV5-5 | ASSTRTRGNNGYT
TRBV10-1 | ARTGESQPQH
TRBV6-5 | ASSYSMEGRDEQY
TRBV28 | ASSLLGRETQY
TRBV5-6 | ASSQTGINEQY
TRBV18 | ASSPPGQETQY
TRBV6-5 | ASTPLTRDNGYT
TRBV6-5 | ASSSDKGNIQY
TRBV10-2 | ASSDLNTEAF
TRBV28 | ASREGTGGWNEQF
TRBV23-1 | ASSHPTGPEQY
TRBV7-2 | ASRPQASGWQETQY
TRBV4-2 | ASSQVGDQPQH
TRBV2 | AGSGLARETQY
TRBV9 | ASRSDRTYPYGYT
TRBV6-1 | ATVLTGLDYEQY
TRBV18 | ASSPETGSSAEAF
TRBV6-5 | ATREGSSYNEQF
TRBV7-9 | ANSEVVETQY
TRBV25-1 | ASSEYKGTATSGNTIY
TRBV6-1 | ASPGASTDTQY
TRBV6-6 | ASSSEALNTEAF
TRBV5-4 | ASSLPGALDYGYT
TRBV6-1 | ASSERGPNTGELF
TRBV9 | ASSVDGGAEAF
TRBV6-5 | ASRGGPTDTQY
TRBV29-1 | SVDNGASTDTQY
TRBV27 | ASSPRKLDRGGEAF
TRBV6-5 | ASTSQGRKDIQY
TRBV6-6 | ASSYSTGFGGETQY
TRBV7-8 | ASSFRQGAFYEQY
TRBV15 | ATSRDRENTEAF
TRBV5-1 | ASSPTGVSNQPQH
TRBV5-1 | ASSLGGGTEAF
TRBV6-4 | ASSIGTNTEAF
TRBV4-2 | ASSPTIQGTGNEQY
TRBV28 | ATFTHGLATDTQY
TRBV4-1 | ASSLTLGTNEKLF
TRBV4-1 | ASREGALSSYEQY
TRBV5-1 | ATRMNNEQF
TRBV10-3 | AISVDREGEQY
TRBV7-3 | ASSNAPGQGAAGYT
TRBV5-8 | ASSRRINQPQH
TRBV7-2 | ASSSGQSNQPQH
TRBV5-1 | TSSLGQGTDTQY
TRBV5-1 | AIYPLRAGVSNQPQH
TRBV28 | ASRWGGTRQGYEAF
TRBV6-1 | ASSEEGGISYEQY
TRBV7-9 | ASSARPSGSTDTQY
TRBV18 | ASSPYTDPTNGYT
TRBV2 | ASSEWGAQGETQY